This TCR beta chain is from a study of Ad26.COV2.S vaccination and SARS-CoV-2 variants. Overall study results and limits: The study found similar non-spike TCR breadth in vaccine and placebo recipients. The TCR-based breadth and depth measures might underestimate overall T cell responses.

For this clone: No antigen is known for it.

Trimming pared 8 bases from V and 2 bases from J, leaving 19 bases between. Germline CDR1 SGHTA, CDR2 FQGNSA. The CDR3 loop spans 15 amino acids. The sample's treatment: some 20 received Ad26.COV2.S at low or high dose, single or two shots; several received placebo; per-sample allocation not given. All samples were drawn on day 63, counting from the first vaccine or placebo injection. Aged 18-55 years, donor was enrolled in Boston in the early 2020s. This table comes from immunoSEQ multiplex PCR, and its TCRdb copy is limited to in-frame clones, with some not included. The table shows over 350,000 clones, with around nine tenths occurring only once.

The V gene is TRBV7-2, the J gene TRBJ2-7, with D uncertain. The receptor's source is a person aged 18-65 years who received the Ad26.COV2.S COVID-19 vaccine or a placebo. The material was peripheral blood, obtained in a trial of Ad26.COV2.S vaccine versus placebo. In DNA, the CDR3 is TGTGCCAGCCATCGGATAGTATCCGGTACCTACGAGCAGTACTTC. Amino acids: CASHRIVSGTYEQYF.